This TCR beta chain was recorded in a study of T-cell reconstitution after alpha-beta-depleted transplantation in children. Overall study results and limits: Several hundred rapidly expanded clones from non-depleted graft cells reportedly supplied alpha-beta T cells about two months post-transplant.

With regard to this clonotype: No antigen is known for it.

The CDR3 contains 13 residues. The TCRbeta library incorporated unique molecular identifiers. TCRdb redid the calling of the PCR reads with MiXCR, one entry per CDR3 protein. The table shows over 150,000 distinct CDR3 sequences, with roughly 6% occurring only once. The material was PBMCs, obtained before TCRalphabeta/CD19-depleted stem cell transplant. This clonotype was obtained from a girl less than two years old with combined immunodeficiency, due to receive a stem cell transplant. This rearrangement joins TRBV21-1 to TRBJ2-3. TRBV21-1 is a listed pseudogene. The CDR3 spells CASSKSTKDTQYF. In DNA form, the CDR3 reads TGTGCCAGCAGCAAATCGACCAAGGATACGCAGTATTTT.